This T cell receptor (beta chain) stems from a study of regulatory T cells in long-lasting Graves disease. This CDR3 region has 15 residues. The germline CDR1 and CDR2 sequences are DFQATT and SNEGSKA (reference sequence). The V end was cut by 6 bases, the J end by 1 base, with 16 bases between. General study results and limits: Under persistent disease, TRBV28, TRBJ1-2 and TRBJ2-5 were used preferentially.

Time point meaning: newly diagnosed GD, antithyroid drugs for less than 3 months. After RNA was extracted from PBMCs, the TCR library was made from it. One endocrinology department in Xi'an, China, was where patients came from. This clonotype was detected once. Antigen unknown. Investigators prepared the TCR beta libraries by applying iRepertoire HTBI primers and Arm-PCR of CDR3 regions. Using its own MiXCR run on the multiplex PCR reads, TCRdb lists one record per CDR3 protein. The sample holds some 600,000 distinct CDR3 sequences; about 15% are singletons and the top ten take 12%. Separately, the same data were catalogued under a study of T cells in Graves' hyperthyroidism and ophthalmopathy. According to that study: Hyperthyroidism in the patients, aged 18 to 65, was newly diagnosed and under 2 months in duration. Ophthalmopathy and stable hyperthyroidism were separated by a 13 V-J model.

This material consisted of peripheral blood mononuclear cells (PBMCs), taken at new diagnosis, from a patient treated with antithyroid drugs. V is TRBV20-1 and J is TRBJ2-1; no reliable D call. This sequence was found in a young man with Graves disease. The CDR3 nucleotides read TGCAGTGCACCGTCAGCAGACTTGTCCTACAATGAGCAGTTCTTC. Its protein product is CSAPSADLSYNEQFF.